The next 16 T cell receptor beta chains were all read from a single sample in a study of blood T cell repertoires in COVID-19. Sequenced by immunoSEQ multiplex PCR; TCRdb stores in-frame clones only, minus some. The sample carries approximately 300,000 clones, approximately 90% recorded once. The sequenced sample was peripheral blood. The receptors originated from a man aged 18 to 35 with active or convalescent COVID-19.

The chain employs TRBV7-2 and TRBJ1-1, with D possibly being TRBD1 (5 bases). V was shortened by 5 bases and J by 1 base, with 14 bases between the two germline ends. The germline V gene has CDR1 SGHTA and CDR2 FQGNSA. This CDR3 region has 15 residues. The CDR3 nucleotides read TGTGCCAGCAGCCCGACAAGGGGCCCGAACACTGAAGCTTTCTTT. Its translation: CASSPTRGPNTEAFF. Looking up the rest from reference TRBV7-2 and TRBJ1-1 gives the full variable domain: GAGVSQSPSNKVTEKGKDVELRCDPISGHTALYWYRQSLGQGLEFLIYFQGNSAPDKSGLPSDRFSAERTGGSVSTLTIQRTQQEDSAVYLCASSPTRGPNTEAFFGQGTRLTVV.

This clone has at least ten counts. The chain couples TRBV28 to TRBJ1-6, with D possibly being TRBD1 (6 bases). Germline V CDR1 and CDR2: MDHEN, SYDVKM. The CDR3 has 14 residues. Deletions cut 5 bases from V and 5 bases from J, with 10 bases between. The CDR3 sequence: CASSAPGDNSPLHF. The CDR3 bases are TGTGCCAGCAGTGCGCCAGGGGATAATTCACCCCTCCACTTT.

The chain carries TRBV3-1 (or the pseudogene TRBV3-2) and TRBJ1-4; D call uncertain. Trimming removed 1 base at V and 4 bases at J, with 7 bases between. This CDR3 contains 14 residues. The germline gives CDR1 LGHDT, CDR2 YNNKEL (reference sequence). The CDR3 sequence is CASSQAGFNEKLFF. In nucleotides, the CDR3 is TGTGCCAGCAGCCAAGCGGGATTTAATGAAAAACTGTTTTTT.

The chain uses TRBV24-1 and TRBJ2-1; D gene uncertain. The CDR3 covers 11 residues. The germline V gene encodes CDR1 KGHDR and CDR2 SFDVKD. Trimming pared 2 bases from V and 9 bases from J, leaving 4 bases between. As DNA, the CDR3 is TGTGCCACCAGTGATTCTAGTGAGCAGTTCTTC. This translates into CATSDSSEQFF.

This clone was seen more than once but under ten times. The V gene is TRBV3-1 (or the pseudogene TRBV3-2), the J gene TRBJ2-5; 9 nucleotides match TRBD1. The germline V gene encodes CDR1 LGHDT and CDR2 YNNKEL (reference sequence). The length of the CDR3 is 16 residues. V trimming: 2 bases; J trimming: 5 bases; junction bases outside the gene matches: 9. The CDR3 sequence: CASSQYLQGAGETQYF. Here the CDR3 DNA reads TGTGCCAGCAGCCAATACCTACAGGGGGCAGGGGAGACCCAGTACTTC.

The chain combines TRBV7-8 with TRBJ1-5, with 9 bases lining up with TRBD1. J was trimmed by 11 bases and V by 5 bases; bases with no gene match: 4. The CDR3 loop spans 12 amino acids. CDR1 is SGHVS and CDR2 is FQNEAQ in the germline V gene. As DNA, the CDR3 is TGTGCCAGCAGCCCAAGACAGGGGGCCCAGCATTTT. Translating gives CASSPRQGAQHF.

V usage is TRBV6-5 and J usage is TRBJ1-5; 7 bases match TRBD1. V trimming: 5 bases; J trimming: 7 bases; junction bases outside the gene matches: 5. Looked up from germline, CDR1 is MNHEY and CDR2 is SVGAGI. The CDR3 consists of 13 residues. For the CDR3, the DNA is TGTGCCAGCAGTCCCGACAGGGACCAGCCCCAGCATTTT. Its protein product is CASSPDRDQPQHF.

The chain recombines TRBV29-1 with TRBJ1-2, with D maybe TRBD1 (5 bases). V was pared by 4 bases and J by 4 bases, with 13 bases between. Germline CDR1 is SQVTM and CDR2 is ANQGSEA. CDR3 size: 13 residues. The CDR3 DNA reads as TGCAGCGTTGCGGTGGGGCCCGGCTATGGCTACACCTTC. It specifies CSVAVGPGYGYTF.

This sequence joins TRBV4-1 and TRBJ2-7; the D gene is possibly TRBD1 (6 bases). The CDR3 spans 15 residues. The germline CDR1 and CDR2 sequences are MGHRA and YSYEKL. The germline V and J ends were trimmed by 1 base and 0 bases, with 10 bases remaining between them. The chain's CDR3 is CASSQAKTGSYEQYF. In nucleotides, the CDR3 is TGCGCCAGCAGCCAAGCAAAGACAGGCTCCTACGAGCAGTACTTC.

The J gene is TRBJ1-2, the V gene TRBV7-9; D is undetermined. V shed 4 bases and J shed 6 bases, with 12 bases lying between them. The CDR3 runs to 13 residues. Germline CDR1 and CDR2: SEHNR and FQNEAQ (reference sequence). CDR3 in amino acids: CASSYRELDGYTF. DNA for the CDR3: TGTGCCAGCAGCTATAGAGAGCTAGATGGCTACACCTTC.

The rearrangement links TRBV4-1 to TRBJ1-1; D gene unclear. With 2 bases removed from V and 1 base from J, the gap between germline ends came to 11 bases. Germline CDR1 MGHRA, CDR2 YSYEKL. This CDR3 is 15 amino acids long. Here the CDR3 reads CASSQIVAGNTEAFF. The CDR3 nucleotides read TGCGCCAGCAGCCAAATTGTGGCAGGGAACACTGAAGCTTTCTTT.

The chain recombines TRBV2 with TRBJ2-7, with 10 positions matching TRBD1. Trimming cost V 7 bases and J 2 bases; bases outside gene matches: 5. The CDR3 covers 14 residues. From germline, CDR1 is SNHLY and CDR2 FYNNEI. CDR3 bases: TGTGCCAGCAAGCGACAGGGGGCTACCTACGAGCAGTACTTC. Its protein is CASKRQGATYEQYF.

The rearrangement links TRBV19 to TRBJ2-7, with 9 bases lining up with TRBD1. The CDR3 has 14 residues. Losses at the gene ends were 5 bases for V and 5 bases for J; bases not matched to a gene: 7. CDR1 and CDR2 from the germline V gene are LNHDA and SQIVND (reference sequence). CDR3 DNA: TGTGCCAGTAGTCCTGGGACAGGGAGCCACGAGCAGTACTTC. This codes for CASSPGTGSHEQYF.

The rearrangement joins TRBV6-5 to TRBJ2-7; D might be TRBD1 (5 bases). Trimming pared 0 bases from V and 7 bases from J, leaving 13 bases between. CDR1 is MNHEY, CDR2 SVGAGI, per germline. CDR3 length equals 14 residues. The DNA of the CDR3 is TGTGCCAGCAGTTACTCGGGGCCCTCCATGGAGCAGTACTTC. It is translated as CASSYSGPSMEQYF.

The rearrangement joins TRBV5-1 to TRBJ2-2; 12 bases are shared with TRBD1. J was trimmed by 5 bases and V by 6 bases; bases with no gene match: 11. The CDR3 is 17 amino acids. Germline CDR1 is SGHRS and CDR2 is YFSETQ. The CDR3 DNA follows: TGCGCCAGCACCTCCAACCGGGACAGGGGGCGAACCGGGGAGCTGTTTTTT. Protein: CASTSNRDRGRTGELFF.

V gene TRBV7-9 combines with J gene TRBJ1-2; D is ambiguous. Germline V gene lookup returns CDR1 SEHNR and CDR2 FQNEAQ (reference sequence). Trimming removed 2 bases at V and 11 bases at J, with 18 bases between. This CDR3 is built from 14 residues. In DNA, the CDR3 is TGTGCCAGCAGCTTAACAACCGGGGTTAACTCTTACACCTTC. It codes for CASSLTTGVNSYTF.